These 10 T cell receptor beta chains originate from one sample sequenced in a study of neurological immune-mediated disorders. TCRdb reprocessed the 5' RACE reads via MiXCR and lists one record per CDR3 protein. The sample has some 65,000 distinct CDR3 sequences, around 5.2% seen once. The sequenced sample was PBMCs. These receptors originate from a woman younger than 45 with multiple sclerosis.

This clonotype was counted a few times. The CDR3 spells CASSPLISSSGANVLTF. Here the CDR3 DNA reads TGTGCCAGCAGTCCCCTGATATCGTCCTCTGGGGCCAACGTCCTGACTTTC. The chain carries TRBV12-3 or TRBV12-4 and TRBJ2-6; D uncertain. Trimming took 5 bases from V and 0 from J, leaving 14 bases between them. CDR3 size: 17 residues.

This clonotype was detected ten times or more. The chain has TRBV20-1 and TRBJ2-1; D unresolved. V lost 6 bases, J lost 4 bases, and 13 bases lay in between. Germline loops: CDR1 DFQATT, CDR2 SNEGSKA (reference sequence). The CDR3 runs to 13 residues. The CDR3 DNA reads as TGCAGTGCCGACTTCCGGCTATACAATGAGCAGTTCTTC. Protein product: CSADFRLYNEQFF.

Regarding this clonotype: Relative to the germline gene, one junction end is altered; a read error may explain this. The chain recombines TRBV20-1 with TRBJ1-5; D is ambiguous. In germline, CDR1 is DFQATT, CDR2 SNEGSKA (reference sequence). This CDR3 spans 14 amino acids. The CDR3 DNA sequence: TGCAGTGCTGCAAACCAGATCAGCAATCAGCCCCAGAATTTT. Protein: CSAANQISNQPQNF.

This clonotype has a count of ten or more. The chain has TRBV20-1 and TRBJ2-2, with 7 nucleotides matching TRBD2. The trim removed 4 bases at V and 1 base at J, leaving 0 bases unmatched. This CDR3 is 13 amino acids long. CDR1 DFQATT and CDR2 SNEGSKA come from the germline V gene (reference sequence). The CDR3, as DNA: TGCAGTGCTACGGGGGGGAACACCGGGGAGCTGTTTTTT. Translation gives CSATGGNTGELFF.

This clonotype was observed at least ten times. This chain connects TRBV5-1 to TRBJ1-1; 7 bases agree with TRBD1. V lost 2 bases, J lost 4 bases, and 5 bases stayed unmatched. The CDR3 runs to 14 residues. CDR1 and CDR2 (germline): SGHRS, YFSETQ. This chain's CDR3 is CASSFTGDRTEAFF. The CDR3 region has the DNA TGCGCCAGCAGCTTTACAGGGGATCGCACTGAAGCTTTCTTT.

This clonotype occurred many times. J is TRBJ2-5 and V is TRBV28; D remains ambiguous. The V end was cut by 4 bases, the J end by 2 bases, with 8 bases between. CDR1 and CDR2 from the germline V gene are MDHEN and SYDVKM. This CDR3 contains 13 residues. Here the CDR3 reads CASSYLGQETQYF. In DNA form, the CDR3 reads TGTGCCAGCAGTTACCTGGGACAAGAGACCCAGTACTTC. Together with reference TRBV28 and TRBJ2-5, the CDR3 gives the full variable domain: DVKVTQSSRYLVKRTGEKVFLECVQDMDHENMFWYRQDPGLGLRLIYFSYDVKMKEKGDIPEGYSVSREKKERFSLILESASTNQTSMYLCASSYLGQETQYFGPGTRLLVL.

In its sample, this clonotype was seen many times. J is TRBJ2-5 and V is TRBV2; D possibly corresponds to TRBD2 (5 bases). The CDR3 runs 15 residues. The V and J ends lost 6 bases and 5 bases respectively, with 19 bases between them. The germline gives CDR1 SNHLY, CDR2 FYNNEI. CDR3 protein: CASREVLGAGETQYF. The DNA of the CDR3 is TGTGCCAGCAGGGAGGTCCTCGGCGCTGGCGAGACCCAGTACTTC.

This clonotype was detected a few times. This may arise from a read error, as a much more abundant clone is one base away. The chain has TRBV10-3 and TRBJ2-4, with D possibly TRBD1 on 6 matching bases. The length of the CDR3 is 17 residues. Germline V gene lookup returns CDR1 ENHRY and CDR2 SYGVKD. The CDR3 DNA follows: TGTGCCATCAGTGACTCCCGGAGACAGGCTGCCAAAAAAATTCAGTACTTC. Translation gives CAISDSRRQAAKKIQYF.

This clonotype was seen a handful of times. Since a much larger clone is just one base distant, this may be a read error. The V call is TRBV12-3 or TRBV12-4, the J call TRBJ1-2; TRBD1 might be the D (5 bases). Trimming removed 4 bases at V and 4 bases at J, with 13 bases between. This CDR3 has 14 residues. The CDR3 DNA follows: TGTGCCAGCAGTTCATCCGAAAGGGGCTATGGCTACACCTTC. Encoded protein: CASSSSERGYGYTF.

This clonotype appeared many times. The V and J genes are TRBV20-1 and TRBJ2-7; D possibly corresponds to TRBD2 (7 bases). This CDR3 has 18 residues. The V gene lost 6 bases and the J gene lost 0 bases, with 27 bases spanning the gap. The germline gives CDR1 DFQATT, CDR2 SNEGSKA (reference sequence). This CDR3 is CSAVPPPGSRGASYEQYF. The CDR3 coding sequence is TGCAGTGCCGTACCTCCACCGGGCTCCCGGGGGGCCTCCTACGAGCAGTACTTC.